This entry lists 25 T cell receptor beta chains sequenced from one sample in a study of T-cell reconstitution after alpha-beta-depleted transplantation in children. Preparation of the TCRbeta library involved a method that used unique molecular identifiers. TCRdb re-called the PCR reads through MiXCR, storing one row per CDR3 protein. The sample records hundreds of thousands of distinct CDR3 sequences, about an eighth being singletons. The sample consisted of PBMCs, mostly from graft donor cells, taken 360 days after TCRalphabeta/CD19-depleted stem cell transplant. These TCRs come from a male patient aged 10-17 years who had a stem cell transplant for acute myeloid leukemia, so the T cells may come from the graft donor.

Regarding this clonotype: The DNA is omitted, as the CDR3 cannot be located on it reliably, and the CDR3 follows TCRdb's listing. The CDR3 region is CASSLSGRSGSCFF. The genes are TRBV7-8 and TRBJ2-2. The germline V gene encodes CDR1 SGHVS and CDR2 FQNEAQ. The CDR3 region is 14 residues in length, termini included.

The genes are TRBV27 and TRBJ2-5, with D possibly being TRBD2 (5 bases). Trimming stripped 5 bases from V and 5 bases from J, with 15 bases between. CDR1 is MNHEY, CDR2 SMNVEV, per germline (reference sequence). The CDR3 sequence is 14 residues long. The CDR3 loop is CASSRTSGLETQYF. The CDR3 DNA reads TGTGCCAGCAGTCGGACGAGCGGTTTGGAGACCCAGTACTTC.

This clonotype turned up a few times. This chain connects TRBV24-1 to TRBJ2-2, with TRBD1 identical over 7 bases. CDR3 length: 14 residues. From germline, CDR1 is KGHDR and CDR2 SFDVKD. Germline trimming cut 10 bases from V and 1 base from J; bases unmatched to any gene: 5. The CDR3: CATKGGRNTGELFF. Here the CDR3 DNA reads TGTGCCACAAAAGGGGGCAGGAACACCGGGGAGCTGTTTTTT.

This clonotype showed up many times. The CDR3 spells CASSLKGAYEQYF. The CDR3 DNA follows: TGTGCCAGCAGCTTAAAGGGGGCCTACGAGCAGTACTTC. The rearrangement uses TRBV7-9 and TRBJ2-7; perhaps TRBD1 as D (6 bases). V lost 2 bases to trimming and J lost 2 bases, with 7 bases between them. CDR1 SEHNR and CDR2 FQNEAQ come from the germline V gene (reference sequence). The CDR3 length is 13 residues.

The chain uses TRBV18 and TRBJ2-3, with 16 bases aligning to TRBD2. Germline V gene sequence: CDR1 KGHSH, CDR2 LQKENI. The CDR3 has 20 residues. Trimming cost V 1 base and J 3 bases; bases outside gene matches: 10. The CDR3 region has the DNA TGTGCCAGCTCACCACTCTCCGGGACTAGCGGGAGGGCCGGGACAGATACGCAGTATTTT. Translating gives CASSPLSGTSGRAGTDTQYF.

This clonotype was observed at least ten times. The chain uses TRBV27 and TRBJ2-7; perhaps TRBD2 as D (6 bases). In germline, CDR1 is MNHEY, CDR2 SMNVEV (reference sequence). Deletions cut 8 bases from V and 7 bases from J, with 18 bases between. The CDR3 has 13 amino acids. The CDR3 loop is CASGGWYGGEQYF. CDR3 nucleotides: TGTGCCAGCGGGGGGTGGTATGGGGGAGAGCAGTACTTC.

The table lists this clonotype with a few counts. The CDR3 DNA reads TGTGCCAGCAGCTTGGGGAGCGGTGCCTACAATGAGCAGTTCTTC. Its protein product is CASSLGSGAYNEQFF. This chain links TRBV5-6 with TRBJ2-1; perhaps TRBD2 as D (5 bases). Per the germline V gene, CDR1 is SGHDT and CDR2 is YYEEEE. Trimming stripped 0 bases from V and 2 bases from J, with 9 bases between. CDR3 length: 15 amino acids. The entire variable domain, with the rest obtained from reference TRBV5-6 and TRBJ2-1, is as follows: DAGVTQSPTHLIKTRGQQVTLRCSPKSGHDTVSWYQQALGQGPQFIFQYYEEEERQRGNFPDRFSGHQFPNYSSELNVNALLLGDSALYLCASSLGSGAYNEQFFGPGTRLTVL.

This clonotype was recorded at least ten times. The V call is TRBV12-3 or TRBV12-4, the J call TRBJ2-1; maybe TRBD2 (6 bases). Between the trimmed V and J ends, which lost 8 bases and 4 bases, there was a span of 12 bases. This CDR3 is 13 amino acids long. The CDR3 bases are TGTGCCAGCGGGATAGCGGATTACAATGAGCAGTTCTTC. It specifies CASGIADYNEQFF.

This clonotype was detected a few times. This rearrangement joins TRBV28 to TRBJ2-3; 8 bases agree with TRBD2. The length of the CDR3 is 15 residues. The germline gives CDR1 MDHEN, CDR2 SYDVKM. V lost 11 bases and J lost 2; bases outside the gene matches: 12. For the CDR3, the DNA is TGTGCCTGTCTTAACCCCGGGAGGGCCACAGATACGCAGTATTTT. Its translation is CACLNPGRATDTQYF.

V gene TRBV3-1 combines with J gene TRBJ2-1; D gene uncertain. In germline, CDR1 is LGHDT, CDR2 YNNKEL (reference sequence). The germline V and J ends were trimmed by 4 bases and 0 bases, with 13 bases remaining between them. This CDR3 comprises 16 residues. Written as DNA, the CDR3 is TGTGCCAGCAGCCCTAATAGCATATACTCCTACAATGAGCAGTTCTTC. Residues: CASSPNSIYSYNEQFF.

The V call is TRBV6-5, the J call TRBJ2-5, with TRBD1 as a possible D gene (6 bases). The length of the CDR3 is 13 residues. V lost 3 bases and J lost 3, with 8 bases in between. Germline lookup yields CDR1 MNHEY and CDR2 SVGAGI. Here the CDR3 reads CASSYTGKETQYF. CDR3 nucleotides: TGTGCCAGCAGTTATACAGGGAAAGAGACCCAGTACTTC.

This clonotype has ten or more counts. The V gene is TRBV27, the J gene TRBJ2-5; D might be TRBD1 (5 bases). The germline CDR1 and CDR2 sequences are MNHEY and SMNVEV (reference sequence). The CDR3 spans 13 residues. The V and J ends lost 3 bases and 8 bases respectively, with 13 bases between them. The CDR3 protein is CASSLISGNTQYF. CDR3 sequence (DNA): TGTGCCAGCAGTTTGATTTCAGGGAACACCCAGTACTTC.

This clonotype was picked up a small number of times. The rearrangement uses TRBV7-6 and TRBJ2-1, with 10 bases lining up with TRBD2. V lost 2 bases to trimming and J lost 3 bases; unmatched junction nucleotides: 7. The CDR3 spans 17 residues. Germline V CDR1 and CDR2: SGHVS, FNYEAQ. CDR3 protein: CASSLFLAGEVYNEQFF. The CDR3 DNA reads as TGTGCCAGCAGCTTATTCCTAGCGGGGGAGGTCTACAATGAGCAGTTCTTC.

This clonotype showed up many times. This chain uses TRBV7-2 with TRBJ2-5, with 8 bases aligning to TRBD1. CDR1 is SGHTA and CDR2 is FQGNSA in the germline V gene. J lost 4 bases, V lost 2 bases, and 6 bases had no gene match. The CDR3 loop spans 15 amino acids. The CDR3 region is CASSLNTGGGETQYF. Written as DNA, the CDR3 is TGTGCCAGCAGCTTAAACACAGGGGGAGGAGAGACCCAGTACTTC.

V is TRBV10-3 and J is TRBJ2-3; 8 nucleotides line up with TRBD1. Germline trimming cut 1 base from V and 6 bases from J; bases unmatched to any gene: 6. Germline CDR1 and CDR2: ENHRY and SYGVKD. The CDR3 is 15 residues long. CDR3 loop: CAISELRRGPDTQYF. The CDR3 DNA is TGTGCCATCAGTGAGTTACGCAGGGGGCCGGATACGCAGTATTTT.

This clonotype came up a few times. The genes are TRBV5-1 and TRBJ2-1, with TRBD2 identical over 15 bases. The CDR3 loop spans 16 amino acids. Germline V gives CDR1 SGHRS, CDR2 YFSETQ. Trimming cost V 4 bases and J 12 bases; bases outside gene matches: 11. The CDR3 DNA reads as TGCGCCAGCAGCGAGTGGACTAGCGGGAGGGCCCGACGGCAGTTCTTC. It specifies CASSEWTSGRARRQFF.

V and J are TRBV18 and TRBJ2-3; 9 bases map to TRBD2. This CDR3 has 17 residues. V lost 2 bases to trimming and J lost 0 bases; unmatched junction nucleotides: 6. CDR1 KGHSH and CDR2 LQKENI come from the germline V gene. CDR3 region: CASSPLAGVPSTDTQYF. In nucleotides, the CDR3 is TGTGCCAGCTCACCATTAGCGGGAGTCCCAAGCACAGATACGCAGTATTTT.

The chain uses TRBV4-2 and TRBJ2-3, with D possibly being TRBD2 (7 bases). Germline values: CDR1 LGHNA, CDR2 YNFKEQ. V was shortened by 0 bases and J by 2 bases, with 12 bases between the two germline ends. The CDR3 consists of 16 residues. The chain's CDR3 is CASSQDWGGHTDTQYF. The CDR3 region has the DNA TGTGCCAGCAGCCAAGACTGGGGGGGGCACACAGATACGCAGTATTTT.

The CDR3 spells CASSGQAGHSYEQYF. In nucleotides, the CDR3 is TGTGCCAGCAGCGGTCAGGCCGGACACTCCTACGAGCAGTACTTC. This chain joins TRBV5-5 and TRBJ2-7, with D perhaps TRBD1 (5 bases). V shed 4 bases and J shed 0 bases, with 14 bases lying between them. The germline V gene has CDR1 SGHKS and CDR2 YYEKEE (reference sequence). This CDR3 spans 15 amino acids.

This clonotype was observed a few times. The chain combines TRBV5-1 with TRBJ2-5; possible D gene TRBD1, 6 bases. The CDR3 is 14 residues long. CDR1 is SGHRS and CDR2 is YFSETQ in the germline V gene. V was clipped by 2 bases and J by 2 bases, with 10 bases between them. The CDR3 DNA sequence: TGCGCCAGCAGCTTCTGGACAGCACAAGAGACCCAGTACTTC. As protein: CASSFWTAQETQYF.

This clonotype was seen a few times. V gene TRBV7-8 combines with J gene TRBJ2-7; no clear D. Trimming stripped 4 bases from V and 3 bases from J, with 13 bases between. The germline V gene encodes CDR1 SGHVS and CDR2 FQNEAQ. This CDR3 spans 14 amino acids. This CDR3 is CASSSRFGIYEQYF. The CDR3, as DNA: TGTGCCAGCAGCTCGCGCTTTGGAATCTACGAGCAGTACTTC.

This clonotype was observed a few times. J is TRBJ1-5 and V is TRBV20-1; D call uncertain. Deletions cut 0 bases from V and 0 bases from J, with 12 bases between. This CDR3 has 16 amino acids. Per the germline V gene, CDR1 is DFQATT and CDR2 is SNEGSKA (reference sequence). CDR3 protein: CSARDLGQYSNQPQHF. The CDR3 nucleotides are TGCAGTGCTAGAGATCTTGGGCAGTATAGCAATCAGCCCCAGCATTTT.

The sample holds a few counts of this clonotype. This chain connects TRBV7-9 to TRBJ2-3, with 9 bases that match TRBD1. CDR1 and CDR2 (germline): SEHNR, FQNEAQ (reference sequence). Unmatched junction bases numbered 6, after V lost 4 bases and J lost 4 bases. The CDR3 spans 15 residues. CDR3 sequence: CASSSRDREADTQYF. The DNA of the CDR3 is TGTGCCAGCAGCTCCCGGGACAGGGAGGCAGATACGCAGTATTTT.

In this sample, this clonotype turned up many times. The J gene is TRBJ2-3, the V gene TRBV7-9, with 7 nucleotides matching TRBD2. The CDR3 extends over 15 amino acids. The V and J ends lost 1 base and 2 bases, in that order; junction bases with no gene match: 3. Germline CDR1 and CDR2: SEHNR and FQNEAQ (reference sequence). The DNA of the CDR3 is TGTGCCAGCAGCTTAGTCGCGGGAGTCACAGATACGCAGTATTTT. Amino acids: CASSLVAGVTDTQYF.

The sample holds a few counts of this clonotype. The genes are TRBV30 and TRBJ2-7; weak D call: TRBD2 (6 bases). The CDR3 extends over 12 amino acids. Germline V gene sequence: CDR1 GTSNPN, CDR2 SVGIG (reference sequence). The V gene lost 4 bases and the J gene lost 4 bases, with 11 bases spanning the gap. DNA of the CDR3: TGTGCCTGGACGCGGGCGGGGTACGAGCAGTACTTC. Translated: CAWTRAGYEQYF.